The 9 T cell receptor beta chains given below trace back to one sample, sequenced in a study of blood T cell repertoires in COVID-19. The repertoire was sequenced with immunoSEQ multiplex PCR; TCRdb's copy has only in-frame clones and lacks some. The repertoire has about 160,000 clones, roughly 85% of them found once; the top ten carry 0.85% to 1.2%. The source material was peripheral blood. The source is a man in his forties with acute or convalescent COVID-19.

A single count supports this clone. The gene calls are TRBV5-4 and TRBJ2-6; 8 nucleotides line up with TRBD2. CDR3 length equals 16 residues. CDR1 is SGHNT, CDR2 YYREEE, per germline (reference sequence). The junction had 3 bases not matched to a gene; V was cut back by 4 bases and J by 0 bases. CDR3 nucleotides: TGTGCCAGCAGCCGGGAGGGCAACTCTGGGGCCAACGTCCTGACTTTC. It yields the protein CASSREGNSGANVLTF.

The rearrangement links TRBV6-6 to TRBJ2-7, with 10 bases that match TRBD2. This CDR3 region has 15 residues. J gave up 3 bases and V 5 bases, and 7 bases lay outside the gene matches. Germline values: CDR1 MNHNY, CDR2 SVGAGI (reference sequence). CDR3 protein: CASSNPGLAFYEQYF. CDR3 nucleotides: TGTGCCAGCAGTAACCCGGGACTAGCGTTCTACGAGCAGTACTTC.

The V gene is TRBV3-1 (or the pseudogene TRBV3-2), the J gene TRBJ1-5; TRBD1 might be the D (5 bases). Germline V gives CDR1 LGHDT, CDR2 YNNKEL (reference sequence). The CDR3 has 13 amino acids. V was trimmed by 4 bases and J by 5 bases, leaving 9 bases between them. CDR3 loop: CASSLSRDQPQHF. The CDR3 DNA reads as TGTGCCAGCAGCCTGTCCAGGGATCAGCCCCAGCATTTT.

The CDR3 loop reads CASSARGGHGYTF. As DNA, the CDR3 is TGTGCCAGCAGTGCCCGGGGGGGACATGGCTACACCTTC. The rearrangement links TRBV6-2 or TRBV6-3 to TRBJ1-2, with D possibly matching TRBD1 (5 bases). The V gene lost 5 bases and the J gene lost 6 bases, with 13 bases spanning the gap. This CDR3 region has 13 residues. Germline V gene sequence: CDR1 MNHEY, CDR2 SVGEGT.

This clone has only one observation. The rearrangement joins TRBV19 to TRBJ2-7; D possibly corresponds to TRBD1 (6 bases). Germline CDR1 LNHDA, CDR2 SQIVND (reference sequence). The V gene lost 9 bases and the J gene lost 4 bases, with 16 bases spanning the gap. This CDR3 has 13 amino acids. CDR3 region: CASSTSQGYEQYF. DNA of the CDR3: TGTGCCAGCTCCACTTCACAGGGTTACGAGCAGTACTTC. Drawing the rest from reference TRBV19 and TRBJ2-7, the complete variable domain is DGGITQSPKYLFRKEGQNVTLSCEQNLNHDAMYWYRQDPGQGLRLIYYSQIVNDFQKGDIAEGYSVSREKKESFPLTVTSAQKNPTAFYLCASSTSQGYEQYFGPGTRLTVT.

This clone appeared a single time. This rearrangement joins TRBV27 to TRBJ2-2, with D perhaps TRBD1 (5 bases). There are 16 residues in the CDR3. The ends were cut back, 3 bases at V and 1 base at J, with 12 bases in the middle. Germline CDR1 and CDR2: MNHEY and SMNVEV (reference sequence). The CDR3 region has the DNA TGTGCCAGCAGTTTGATCAGGGATAGGAACACCGGGGAGCTGTTTTTT. Translation gives CASSLIRDRNTGELFF.

The DNA of the CDR3 is TGTGCTAGTGGCCCCGGACAGGGGACTAATGAAAAACTGTTTTTT. The encoded protein is CASGPGQGTNEKLFF. The genes are TRBV12-5 and TRBJ1-4, with 9 bases matching TRBD1. Per the germline V gene, CDR1 is LGHNT and CDR2 is FRNRAP. Unmatched junction bases numbered 4, after V lost 6 bases and J lost 2 bases. The CDR3 has 15 residues.

On this clone itself: Other DNA sequences in the sample encode the same CDR3. V and J are TRBV12-3 or TRBV12-4 and TRBJ1-2; no clear D. This CDR3 is 13 amino acids long. Trimming cost V 8 bases and J 4 bases, with 14 bases left between them. CDR3 amino acids: CASSLGGGYGYTF. The DNA of the CDR3 is TGTGCCAGCTCTCTGGGAGGTGGCTATGGCTACACCTTC.

V and J are TRBV6-5 and TRBJ1-2; the D is unclear. CDR1 and CDR2 from the germline V gene are MNHEY and SVGAGI. V was pared by 5 bases and J by 4 bases, with 11 bases between. CDR3 length: 13 residues. The CDR3 DNA follows: TGTGCCAGCAGTAGGAGGGAGGGCTATGGCTACACCTTC. Its protein is CASSRREGYGYTF.